Presented here are 24 T cell receptor beta chains from one specimen sequenced in a study of T cell changes during pregnancy in multiple sclerosis. Generated by immunoSEQ multiplex PCR, the TCRdb table keeps only in-frame clones and is missing some. Of some 35,000 clones detected, roughly 90% appear once; the ten largest clones hold around 0.76%. The sequencing here drew on CD4+ T cells from peripheral blood mononuclear cells, taken after pregnancy. The receptors derive from a female donor in good health, enrolled as a control in a pregnancy study.

J is TRBJ2-7 and V is TRBV18; no clear D. CDR3 size: 15 residues. In germline, CDR1 is KGHSH, CDR2 LQKENI. V lost 0 bases, J lost 5 bases, and 14 bases lay in between. The CDR3 DNA follows: TGTGCCAGCTCACCACCGGCGCAGGTTCCCCACGAGCAGTACTTC. Translation: CASSPPAQVPHEQYF.

This chain connects TRBV9 to TRBJ1-6; D perhaps matches TRBD1 (5 bases). There are 17 residues in the CDR3. CDR1 is SGDLS and CDR2 is YYNGEE in the germline V gene. With 0 bases removed from V and 8 bases from J, the gap between germline ends came to 18 bases. The CDR3 region has the DNA TGTGCCAGCAGCGTAGACGCGGGGCGCAAGTCGGATTCACCCCTCCACTTT. It translates to CASSVDAGRKSDSPLHF.

This chain connects TRBV9 to TRBJ1-2; 9 nucleotides line up with TRBD1. Trimming took 1 base from V and 6 from J; bases not matched to a gene: 10. Germline V gives CDR1 SGDLS, CDR2 YYNGEE. The CDR3 has 16 amino acids. The CDR3 DNA is TGTGCCAGCAGCGTACAGACCGGGACAGGGTGGGATGGCTACACCTTC. It translates to CASSVQTGTGWDGYTF.

The J gene is TRBJ1-2, the V gene TRBV11-2; TRBD1 matches at 7 bases. Per the germline V gene, CDR1 is SGHAT and CDR2 is FQNNGV. The CDR3 loop spans 15 amino acids. With V trimmed by 4 bases and J by 8 bases, 13 bases remained unmatched. The CDR3 nucleotides read TGTGCCAGCAGCTCCCAGGGGGGCCTCACTTCCGGCTACACCTTC. It codes for CASSSQGGLTSGYTF.

The V gene is TRBV27, the J gene TRBJ1-3; tentative D call: TRBD1 (5 bases). Germline CDR1 and CDR2: MNHEY and SMNVEV (reference sequence). Trimming shortened V by 8 bases and J by 7 bases, and 15 bases separated the two germline ends. The CDR3 loop spans 13 amino acids. The CDR3 bases are TGTGCCAGCGCCTTTAGCGGGGGTAACACCATATATTTT. It specifies CASAFSGGNTIYF.

This sequence joins TRBV6-1 and TRBJ2-5; no reliable D call. Per germline, CDR1 MNHNS and CDR2 SASEGT. The CDR3 is made up of 14 amino acids. V shed 8 bases and J shed 3 bases, with 16 bases lying between them. The CDR3 sequence is CASRVRWPEETQYF. CDR3 sequence (DNA): TGTGCCAGCCGTGTCAGGTGGCCGGAAGAGACCCAGTACTTC.

The chain joins TRBV27 to TRBJ1-2; D is possibly TRBD1 (5 bases). Deletions cut 6 bases from V and 3 bases from J, with 8 bases between. In germline, CDR1 is MNHEY, CDR2 SMNVEV (reference sequence). The CDR3 loop spans 12 amino acids. The CDR3 bases are TGTGCCAGCAGGACAGCCTACTATGGCTACACCTTC. Its translation: CASRTAYYGYTF.

This chain connects TRBV7-8 to TRBJ2-2, with 15 bases identical to TRBD2. V gave up 3 bases and J gave up 0 bases; unmatched junction bases: 2. Germline V lookup: CDR1 SGHVS, CDR2 FQNEAQ. The CDR3 sequence is 18 residues long. CDR3 protein: CASSFRTSGGANTGELFF. The CDR3 coding sequence is TGTGCCAGCAGCTTTCGGACTAGCGGGGGGGCGAACACCGGGGAGCTGTTTTTT. Combining the CDR3 with reference TRBV7-8 and TRBJ2-2 gives the whole variable domain GAGVSQSPRYKVAKRGQDVALRCDPISGHVSLFWYQQALGQGPEFLTYFQNEAQLDKSGLPSDRFFAERPEGSVSTLKIQRTQQEDSAVYLCASSFRTSGGANTGELFFGEGSRLTVL.

The chain recombines TRBV29-1 with TRBJ1-1; D possibly corresponds to TRBD1 (5 bases). The CDR3 runs to 10 residues. Germline V gene data show CDR1 as SQVTM and CDR2 as ANQGSEA. With 7 bases removed from V and 11 bases from J, the gap between germline ends came to 14 bases. The CDR3 sequence is CSAETEVAFF. CDR3 sequence (DNA): TGCAGCGCAGAGACAGAAGTCGCTTTCTTT.

The genes are TRBV2 and TRBJ1-1; D is perhaps TRBD1 (5 bases). CDR3 length: 16 amino acids. V shed 2 bases and J shed 0 bases, with 13 bases lying between them. Germline V gene sequence: CDR1 SNHLY, CDR2 FYNNEI. The CDR3: CASSERSGRLNTEAFF. For the CDR3, the DNA is TGTGCCAGCAGTGAACGTTCAGGGAGGTTGAACACTGAAGCTTTCTTT.

The V and J genes are TRBV6-6 and TRBJ2-7; 13 bases match TRBD2. The CDR3 is made up of 16 amino acids. The V and J ends lost 2 bases and 5 bases, in that order; junction bases with no gene match: 6. Germline CDR1 MNHNY, CDR2 SVGAGI (reference sequence). CDR3 coding DNA: TGTGCCAGCAGTTACGTACTAGCGGGGGGGCGGGACGAGCAGTACTTC. Protein: CASSYVLAGGRDEQYF.

This chain uses TRBV30 with TRBJ2-3; 10 bases line up with TRBD2. The CDR3 totals 13 residues. The junction had 8 bases not matched to a gene; V was cut back by 5 bases and J by 9 bases. Germline CDR1 reads GTSNPN; CDR2 reads SVGIG (reference sequence). The CDR3 bases are TGTGCCTGGTTAAGGCTAGCGGGAGACACGCAGTATTTT. Amino acid sequence: CAWLRLAGDTQYF.

V and J are TRBV11-2 and TRBJ1-5; TRBD1 matches at 7 bases. With 5 bases clipped from V and 7 bases from J, the junction kept 5 bases outside the gene matches. The CDR3 spans 13 residues. Germline lookup yields CDR1 SGHAT and CDR2 FQNNGV. Here the CDR3 DNA reads TGTGCCAGCAGCGACAGGGAAGGCCAGCCCCAGCATTTT. It yields the protein CASSDREGQPQHF.

The chain joins TRBV9 to TRBJ1-1; the match to TRBD1 covers 9 bases. Germline-derived CDR1 and CDR2 are SGDLS and YYNGEE. J gave up 4 bases and V 3 bases, and 10 bases lay outside the gene matches. CDR3 length equals 16 residues. In nucleotides, the CDR3 is TGTGCCAGCAGCGGGAGGGGCCCACAGGGGGCCACTGAAGCTTTCTTT. This gives the protein CASSGRGPQGATEAFF.

This chain links TRBV6-1 with TRBJ1-1, with D maybe TRBD1 (5 bases). Germline CDR1 is MNHNS and CDR2 is SASEGT. With 8 bases removed from V and 3 bases from J, the gap between germline ends came to 10 bases. The CDR3 runs to 12 residues. Here the CDR3 DNA reads TGTGCCAGCTCTAGGGGATACACTGAAGCTTTCTTT. This sequence encodes CASSRGYTEAFF.

The sample holds one count of this clone. The CDR3 loop is CASSLGVAGADGELFF. Written as DNA, the CDR3 is TGCGCCAGCAGCTTGGGGGTAGCGGGAGCGGACGGGGAGCTGTTTTTT. The chain combines TRBV5-1 with TRBJ2-2; 9 nucleotides agree with TRBD2. The V segment lost 0 bases and the J segment 7 bases; nucleotides outside the gene matches: 7. Germline V gene data show CDR1 as SGHRS and CDR2 as YFSETQ. This CDR3 comprises 16 residues.

The chain joins TRBV28 to TRBJ2-7; TRBD1 agrees at 7 bases. The CDR3 is 15 amino acids. The V segment lost 5 bases and the J segment 9 bases; nucleotides outside the gene matches: 16. Per the germline V gene, CDR1 is MDHEN and CDR2 is SYDVKM. This CDR3 reads CASSDRDRVLRGQYF. In DNA, the CDR3 is TGTGCCAGCAGTGACCGGGACAGAGTCCTACGAGGGCAGTACTTC. The complete variable domain, with remaining parts taken from reference TRBV28 and TRBJ2-7, reads DVKVTQSSRYLVKRTGEKVFLECVQDMDHENMFWYRQDPGLGLRLIYFSYDVKMKEKGDIPEGYSVSREKKERFSLILESASTNQTSMYLCASSDRDRVLRGQYFGPGTRLTVT.

The genes are TRBV6-5 and TRBJ2-7; TRBD1 might be the D (6 bases). CDR1 and CDR2 from the germline V gene are MNHEY and SVGAGI. The CDR3 runs 11 residues. With 7 bases removed from V and 8 bases from J, the gap between germline ends came to 12 bases. DNA for the CDR3: TGTGCCAGCATAAGAGGGGACAAGCAGTACTTC. Protein product: CASIRGDKQYF.

The V gene is TRBV6-1, the J gene TRBJ1-6, with a possible D match to TRBD1 (5 bases). Trimming took 6 bases from V and 6 from J, leaving 15 bases between them. The CDR3 totals 15 residues. CDR1 MNHNS and CDR2 SASEGT come from the germline V gene. The CDR3, as DNA: TGTGCCAGCAGCCCAGTGACAGTGAGTAATTCACCCCTCCACTTT. This codes for CASSPVTVSNSPLHF.

The rearrangement links TRBV19 to TRBJ1-6; tentatively, D is TRBD1 (6 bases). Trimming pared 6 bases from V and 10 bases from J, leaving 25 bases between. The CDR3 consists of 17 residues. CDR1 is LNHDA and CDR2 is SQIVND in the germline V gene (reference sequence). CDR3 region: CASSLPRSRGIESPLHF. For the CDR3, the DNA is TGTGCCAGTAGCCTCCCGAGGAGCAGGGGAATAGAATCACCCCTCCACTTT.

This sequence joins TRBV6-4 and TRBJ1-1, with TRBD1 identical over 7 bases. Germline V gene data show CDR1 as MRHNA and CDR2 as SNTAGT. The CDR3 length is 14 residues. J lost 4 bases, V lost 2 bases, and 4 bases had no gene match. DNA for the CDR3: TGTGCCAGCAGTGACACAGACAGGGCCACTGAAGCTTTCTTT. It codes for CASSDTDRATEAFF.

The chain is built from TRBV9 and TRBJ2-5, with 7 bases fitting TRBD1. Germline trimming cut 3 bases from V and 2 bases from J; bases unmatched to any gene: 7. Germline V gives CDR1 SGDLS, CDR2 YYNGEE. The CDR3 contains 15 residues. The CDR3 bases are TGTGCCAGCAGCGCGCGAGAGGGGGCGCAAGAGACCCAGTACTTC. Encoded protein: CASSAREGAQETQYF.

The chain joins TRBV7-3 to TRBJ2-7; 10 bases fit TRBD2. The germline V gene encodes CDR1 SGHTA and CDR2 FQGTGA. The length of the CDR3 is 15 residues. V lost 5 bases, J lost 0 bases, and 4 bases stayed unmatched. CDR3 DNA: TGTGCCAGCAGCCTTAGCGGGGGGAGCTCCTACGAGCAGTACTTC. This translates into CASSLSGGSSYEQYF.

The chain has TRBV7-3 and TRBJ2-5; TRBD2 matches 9 bases. J gave up 9 bases and V 1 base, and 21 bases lay outside the gene matches. This CDR3 is built from 19 residues. In germline, CDR1 is SGHTA, CDR2 FQGTGA. The CDR3 coding sequence is TGTGCCAGCAGCTTAAACCCCCCCCTGGTGCGGGGGGGTAGTGGGGCCCAGTACTTC. This sequence encodes CASSLNPPLVRGGSGAQYF.